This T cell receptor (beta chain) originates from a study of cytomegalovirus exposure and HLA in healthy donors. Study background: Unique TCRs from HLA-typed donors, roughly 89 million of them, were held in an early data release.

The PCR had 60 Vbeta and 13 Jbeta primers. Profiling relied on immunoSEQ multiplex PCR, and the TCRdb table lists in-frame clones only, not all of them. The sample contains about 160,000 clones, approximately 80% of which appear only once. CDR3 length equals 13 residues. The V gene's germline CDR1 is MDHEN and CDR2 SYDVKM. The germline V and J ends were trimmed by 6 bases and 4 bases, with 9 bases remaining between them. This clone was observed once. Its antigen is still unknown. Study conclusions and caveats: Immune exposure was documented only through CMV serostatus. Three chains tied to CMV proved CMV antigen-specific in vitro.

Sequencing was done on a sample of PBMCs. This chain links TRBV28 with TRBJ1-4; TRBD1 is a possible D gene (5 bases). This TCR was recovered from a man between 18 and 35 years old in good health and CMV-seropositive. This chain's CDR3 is CASSEGVNEKLFF. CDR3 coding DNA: TGTGCCAGCAGCGAAGGGGTTAATGAAAAACTGTTTTTT.